This T cell receptor beta chain was retrieved from a study of blood T cell repertoires in COVID-19. Looking at the study overall: Whether acute or convalescent, the COVID-19 samples came from the United States, Italy and Spain. PBMCs, B-cell-depleted T cells, or T cells were the source of the cDNA or gDNA that made up the material.

Germline CDR1 MGHRA, CDR2 YSYEKL. This CDR3 has 15 residues. The ends lost 1 base at V and 2 bases at J; junction bases unmatched: 1. Per the study methods: Nucleated cell number was recorded as an estimate derived from reference gene primer amplification. Here immunoSEQ multiplex PCR was the method, and the copy in TCRdb shows in-frame clones only, minus some. That table is the source of V, J and clone size, and D and trimming were worked out from the DNA. The table records around 150,000 clones, under 85% of them present only once. This clone appeared a single time. This clonotype was obtained from a human donor in a cohort sampled during active COVID-19. This chain joins TRBV4-1 and TRBJ1-2; TRBD1 matches 10 bases. Sequenced sample: peripheral blood. For the CDR3, the DNA is TGCGCCAGCAGCCAAGCGACAGGGGGCAACTATGGCTACACCTTC. Translated: CASSQATGGNYGYTF.